This entry is about one TCR beta chain. What it binds is unknown. TCRdb's copy holds only in-frame clones and misses some; the assay was immunoSEQ multiplex PCR. The sample contains tens of thousands of clones, about 72% of which appear only once. The sample belongs to a study of radiotherapy plus CTLA-4 blockade in lung cancer. Across the whole study: In around 19% of patients, objective responses were seen; roughly 28% had disease control.

This CDR3 is built from 12 residues. V dropped 8 bases and J dropped 2 bases, with 8 bases sitting between them. Germline-derived CDR1 and CDR2 are MNHEY and SVGAGI. Chemo-refractory metastatic non-small-cell lung cancer patients were treated with focal radiation plus CTLA-4 blockade with ipilimumab. General study results and limits: Early blood T cell clone dynamics, with interferon-beta, were reported to best predict response. Radiotherapy plus ipilimumab was followed by expansion in blood of tumor-derived TCR clones.

The chain links TRBV6-5 to TRBJ2-3, with no clear D. This TCR came from a human donor with non-small cell lung cancer whose response to radiotherapy plus ipilimumab could not be evaluated. Some clones in this sample may be carry-over from other donors' samples. Sequenced here: peripheral blood, sampled from a patient treated with radiotherapy plus ipilimumab. The CDR3 loop reads CASGRITDTQYF. CDR3 bases: TGTGCCAGCGGGCGAATCACAGATACGCAGTATTTT.